The T cell receptor beta chain described here comes from a study of blood T cell repertoires in COVID-19. Germline CDR1 is PRHDT and CDR2 is FYEKMQ (reference sequence). This CDR3 is built from 14 residues. J was trimmed by 4 bases and V by 3 bases; bases with no gene match: 2. Living in 24 US areas, the participants were between roughly 18 and 90 years of age. Allocation to cohorts depended on clinical history reported by the participants. Original methodology: Nucleated cell number was recorded as an estimate derived from reference gene primer amplification. Data came from immunoSEQ multiplex PCR; TCRdb stores just in-frame clones and leaves some out. D and trimming were read from the DNA, whereas the V and J calls and clone size are those reported in that table. The sample contains about 400,000 clones, approximately 91% of which appear only once.

The source material was PBMCs or T cells enriched from blood (not recorded which). This TCR was recovered from a woman in her forties with acute COVID-19. The chain carries TRBV13 and TRBJ1-1, with 10 bases identical to TRBD1. CDR3 coding DNA: TGTGCCAGCAGCTTGACAGGGGGCCGCACTGAAGCTTTCTTT. Encoded protein: CASSLTGGRTEAFF.